This T cell receptor beta chain was profiled in a study of chemoradiotherapy in HPV16-positive cancers. Germline V gives CDR1 SGHTA, CDR2 FQGNSA. V was clipped by 3 bases and J by 6 bases, with 6 bases between them. The length of the CDR3 is 13 residues. TCRdb's copy holds only in-frame clones and misses some; the assay was immunoSEQ multiplex PCR. This table has more than 2,500 clones, just over 75% appearing once. The receptor was isolated from a human donor with HPV-associated anogenital cancer. The sequenced sample was tumor tissue, obtained from a patient who underwent chemoradiotherapy. The chain carries TRBV7-2 and TRBJ1-6, with D perhaps matching TRBD1 (5 bases). The CDR3 region has the DNA TGTGCCAGCAGCTTCCAGGGTAATTCACCCCTCCACTTT. Protein product: CASSFQGNSPLHF.